This TCR beta chain derives from a study of blood T cells in healthy people across ages. PCR was performed a second time for roughly 7 to 12 cycles using a sample-barcoded 5' primer and a J-beta primer mix. TCRdb reanalysed the 5' RACE reads using MiXCR and keeps one entry per CDR3 protein. Of more than 650,000 distinct CDR3 sequences in the sample, approximately 22% were seen once. There are 16 residues in the CDR3. Trimming took 5 bases from V and 2 from J, leaving 20 bases between them. Germline V gene sequence: CDR1 DFQATT, CDR2 SNEGSKA (reference sequence). This clonotype was observed a few times.

Source material: blood. The chain links TRBV20-1 to TRBJ2-3; TRBD2 might be the D (6 bases). This TCR was recovered from an older man in good health. As DNA, the CDR3 is TGCAGTGCTTCATCTCCCTCAGCGGGCAACACAGATACGCAGTATTTT. Encoded protein: CSASSPSAGNTDTQYF.